The T cell receptor beta chain described here comes from a study of OX40 agonist ivuxolimab in advanced cancers. Germline CDR1 reads KGHSH; CDR2 reads LQKENI. Trimming took 3 bases from V and 0 from J; bases not matched to a gene: 2. The CDR3 is 17 amino acids. Profiled with immunoSEQ multiplex PCR; TCRdb holds only in-frame clones, not every one. In the table there are about 150,000 clones, 85% to 95% of which are singletons. The table lists this clone with a count of one. The sequence came from an adult with an advanced solid tumor such as melanoma, head and neck, liver or kidney cancer. V usage is TRBV18 and J usage is TRBJ2-2; 12 bases fit TRBD2. This specimen was CD4+ or CD8+ T cells sorted from blood, taken in a trial of the OX40 agonist ivuxolimab. The CDR3 nucleotides read TGTGCCAGCTCACCTCTAGCGGGAGGGACGAACACCGGGGAGCTGTTTTTT. Translating it yields CASSPLAGGTNTGELFF.